Following are 27 T cell receptor delta chains from one sample sequenced in a study of gamma-delta chains in newborns, infants, children. TCRdb used CATT to re-call clones from the reads. The data hold about 1,300 delta-chain clones, with 0.9% to 1.3% observed a single time. The sample consisted of blood. The receptor set was obtained from a child in good health.

This clone came up a few times. Only one base separates this from a far larger clonotype, so it likely reflects a read error. The chain employs TRDV2 and TRDJ3; 13 nucleotides line up with TRDD3. The germline gives CDR1 GEAIGNYY, CDR2 EKD. CDR3 size: 23 residues. CDR3 DNA sequence: TGTGCCTGTGACCTACCAAGTACTGGGGGATACGCGCCAAGCTCCTGGGACGCCCGACAGATGTTTTTC. Its protein product is CACDLPSTGGYAPSSWDARQMFF.

A note on this clone: This sequence is one base from a far larger clone and is likely a read error. Within the sample, other DNA sequences also encode this same CDR3. The chain has TRDV2 and TRDJ1; 13 bases are shared with TRDD3. This CDR3 is built from 18 residues. With 3 bases clipped from V and 0 bases from J, the junction kept 9 bases outside the gene matches. Germline V CDR1 and CDR2: GEAIGNYY, EKD. The CDR3 DNA is TGTGCCTGTGACCTTATACTGGGGGATACGCGGTACACCGATAAACTCATCTTT. Protein: CACDLILGDTRYTDKLIF.

In its sample, this clone was seen a few times. A much larger clonotype is one base distant, so this may be a read error. This sample also contains other DNA sequences that code for the same CDR3. The rearrangement links TRDV2 to TRDJ1; TRDD3 matches 11 bases. The germline gives CDR1 GEAIGNYY, CDR2 EKD. Trimming removed 1 base from V and 3 bases from J; junction bases left unmatched: 9. The CDR3 is 17 residues long. Here the CDR3 reads CACDTLLGDKVPDKLIF. The CDR3, as DNA: TGTGCCTGTGACACTTTACTGGGGGATAAGGTCCCCGATAAACTCATCTTT.

A word on this clone: A read error is the likely source, as a far larger clone sits one nucleotide away. This CDR3 is also generated by other DNA sequences in the sample. The chain recombines TRDV2 with TRDJ1, with D perhaps matching TRDD3 (5 bases). V was pared by 0 bases and J by 0 bases, with 22 bases between. Germline V gene sequence: CDR1 GEAIGNYY, CDR2 EKD. The CDR3 length is 19 residues. The CDR3 nucleotides are TGTGCCTGTGACACCGTGGATAGGAGCCTCACCTCACACACCGATAAACTCATCTTT. It encodes CACDTVDRSLTSHTDKLIF.

Details on this clone: TCRdb shows a much larger clone's protein in place of this DNA's translation, and the two differ at residue 10, likely through a read error; the protein shown is translated from the DNA. The rearrangement links TRDV2 to TRDJ1; TRDD3 matches at 8 bases. J gave up 1 base and V 3 bases, and 15 bases lay outside the gene matches. The V gene's germline CDR1 is GEAIGNYY and CDR2 EKD. This CDR3 is built from 18 residues. The CDR3 here is CACDAILGAGRGTDKLIF. As DNA, the CDR3 is TGTGCCTGTGACGCGATACTGGGGGCTGGTCGCGGCACCGATAAACTCATCTTT.

This clone ranks as medium-sized. A much larger clone differs by one base, so this may be a read error. The rearrangement links TRDV2 to TRDJ1; 12 positions agree with TRDD3. The V and J ends lost 6 bases and 7 bases, in that order; junction bases with no gene match: 17. Germline values: CDR1 GEAIGNYY, CDR2 EKD. This CDR3 has 17 residues. The CDR3, as DNA: TGTGCCTGTTTACAACTGGGGGATACAGGGGGAAACGGTAAACTCATCTTT. Encoded protein: CACLQLGDTGGNGKLIF.

Details on this clone: This probably arose from a read error, given a far larger clone one base away. Within the sample, other DNA sequences also encode this same CDR3. The chain recombines TRDV2 with TRDJ1; 11 bases match TRDD3. The CDR3 runs to 15 residues. Germline V CDR1 and CDR2: GEAIGNYY, EKD. The CDR3 loop reads CACDGLGDNTDKLIF. The CDR3 coding sequence is TGTGCCTGTGACGGACTGGGGGATAACACCGATAAGCTCATCTTT.

With respect to this clone: A far bigger clonotype differs at one base, so this is likely a read error. The same CDR3 also results from other DNA sequences found in this sample. The chain links TRDV2 to TRDJ1, with a weak D call TRDD3 (6 bases). The germline V and J ends were trimmed by 0 bases and 0 bases, with 16 bases remaining between them. CDR1 and CDR2 (germline): GEAIGNYY, EKD. CDR3 length: 17 residues. The CDR3, as DNA: TGTGCCTGTGACACCTCGGGAGATACGGAGTACACCGATAAACTCATCTTT. Protein: CACDTSGDTEYTDKLIF.

This clone was counted only a few times. A far larger clone is a single base away, which makes a read error likely. Other DNA sequences from this sample encode an identical CDR3 as well. V gene TRDV2 combines with J gene TRDJ1, with D unclear. CDR3 length equals 19 residues. Trimming cost V 0 bases and J 4 bases, with 26 bases left between them. The germline gives CDR1 GEAIGNYY, CDR2 EKD. CDR3 residues: CACDTVQGVLKTPDDKLIF. CDR3 bases: TGTGCCTGTGACACCGTTCAGGGTGTACTGAAAACCCCGGACGATAAACTCATCTTT.

Concerning this clone itself: The protein that TCRdb holds for this DNA derives from a much larger clone and differs from the translated DNA at residue 16, which likely indicates a read error; the protein shown here is translated from the DNA. The chain combines TRDV2 with TRDJ3, with D possibly TRDD3 on 6 matching bases. Germline CDR1 GEAIGNYY, CDR2 EKD. The CDR3 runs 18 residues. The CDR3 bases are TGTGCCTGTGACACCGCTGGGGTGAGCTCCTGGGACACCCGACAGGTGTTTTTC. Its translation: CACDTAGVSSWDTRQVFF.

Notes on this clone: TCRdb has a much larger clone's protein, which differs at residue 7 from the translation of this DNA, likely because of a read error; what is shown is the protein translated from the DNA. J is TRDJ1 and V is TRDV2, with 11 nucleotides matching TRDD3. CDR3 size: 16 residues. The germline V gene encodes CDR1 GEAIGNYY and CDR2 EKD. The CDR3 nucleotides read TGTGCCTGTGACTCATTATGGGGGATACGCACCGACAAACTCATCTTT. Protein product: CACDSLWGIRTDKLIF.

This clone has just a few counts. A much larger clone differs from this one at a single base, so this may be a read error. DNA of the CDR3: TGTGCCTGTGACACTCTTACTGGGGGATACCCGACGACAGCACAACTCTTCTTT. Its protein product is CACDTLTGGYPTTAQLFF. The chain has TRDV2 and TRDJ2; TRDD3 aligns across 12 bases. Germline V gene sequence: CDR1 GEAIGNYY, CDR2 EKD. V dropped 1 base and J dropped 4; count of bases not matched to a gene: 9. The CDR3 has 18 residues.

Worth noting for this clone: Since a far larger clone is one base different, this is likely a read error. Other DNA sequences in the same sample also yield this CDR3. V usage is TRDV2 and J usage is TRDJ1; unclear D gene. Germline lookup yields CDR1 GEAIGNYY and CDR2 EKD. V gave up 0 bases and J gave up 4 bases, with 26 bases separating them. The CDR3 has 19 amino acids. The CDR3 loop is CACDTVQGVLKTPDDKLIF. The CDR3 DNA sequence: TGTGCCTGTGACACCGTCCAGGGCGTACTGAAAACCCCGGACGATAAACTCATCTTT.

With respect to this clone: The protein TCRdb gives is from a much larger clone and does not agree with this DNA's translation at residue 4, likely a read error; the protein shown here comes from the DNA. This chain connects TRDV2 to TRDJ1; TRDD3 matches 8 bases. The CDR3 contains 16 residues. Germline values: CDR1 GEAIGNYY, CDR2 EKD. The CDR3 DNA sequence: TGTGCCTGTGGCTCCGTCGGGGATACTCAAACCGGTAAACTCATCTTT. Translated, it gives CACGSVGDTQTGKLIF.

With regard to this clone: The amino acid sequence in TCRdb belongs to a much larger clone and departs from this DNA's translation at residue 7, likely a sequencing read error; the sequence shown is translated from the DNA. The chain is built from TRDV1 and TRDJ3, with 11 nucleotides matching TRDD3. Germline V gives CDR1 TSWWSYY, CDR2 QGS. Trimming took 4 bases from V and 11 from J; bases not matched to a gene: 13. This CDR3 is 18 amino acids long. Written as DNA, the CDR3 is TGTGCTCTTGGGGTTAGCAGGGTACTGGGGGATAATGCCCGACAGATGTTTTTC. Translating it yields CALGVSRVLGDNARQMFF.

This clone was seen more than once but under ten times. TCRdb has a much larger clone's protein, which differs at residue 12 from the translation of this DNA, likely because of a read error; what is shown is the protein translated from the DNA. V and J are TRDV2 and TRDJ3, with 9 bases fitting TRDD3. Per germline, CDR1 GEAIGNYY and CDR2 EKD. The CDR3 extends over 18 amino acids. CDR3 protein: CACDTGGYSSWGTRQMFF. The CDR3 region has the DNA TGTGCCTGTGACACAGGGGGATACAGCTCCTGGGGCACCCGACAGATGTTTTTC.

This clone was counted a few times. TCRdb has a much larger clone's protein, which differs at residue 4 from the translation of this DNA, likely because of a read error; what is shown is the protein translated from the DNA. This chain uses TRDV2 with TRDJ1; 8 bases are shared with TRDD3. The length of the CDR3 is 16 residues. Looked up from germline, CDR1 is GEAIGNYY and CDR2 is EKD. V shed 5 bases and J 2 bases; nucleotides not matched to a gene: 12. The DNA of the CDR3 is TGTGCCTGTGCCTCCGTCGGGGATACTCAAACCGATAAACTCATCTTT. Residues: CACASVGDTQTDKLIF.

This clone is medium-sized (0.01 to 0.1%) in the sample. One base away lies a much larger clone, so this may be a sequencing read error. This specimen includes other DNA sequences encoding the same CDR3. The genes are TRDV2 and TRDJ1, with TRDD3 as a possible D gene (5 bases). Germline CDR1 reads GEAIGNYY; CDR2 reads EKD. The CDR3 loop spans 19 amino acids. The CDR3 protein is CACDTVDRSLTSHTDKLIF. CDR3 coding DNA: TGTGCCTGCGACACCGTGGATAGGAGCCTTACCTCACACACCGATAAACTCATCTTT.

This clone has more than one count but fewer than ten. A much larger clone sits a single nucleotide away, making a read error possible. The V and J genes are TRDV2 and TRDJ1; TRDD3 is a possible D gene (6 bases). The V and J ends lost 5 bases and 4 bases respectively, with 13 bases between them. There are 13 residues in the CDR3. The germline gives CDR1 GEAIGNYY, CDR2 EKD. The CDR3 region has the DNA TGTGCCTGTGGCTTGTGGGGGGTCGATAAACTCATCTTT. Encoded protein: CACGLWGVDKLIF.

Points on this clone: The protein recorded in TCRdb matches a much larger clone and deviates from this DNA's translation at residue 11, suggesting a read error; the protein here is obtained by translating the DNA. The chain couples TRDV2 to TRDJ1, with 13 nucleotides matching TRDD3. Unmatched junction bases numbered 9, after V lost 0 bases and J lost 3 bases. The CDR3 covers 18 residues. Germline V lookup: CDR1 GEAIGNYY, CDR2 EKD. The CDR3 is CACDTLLGDTLFSDKLIF. As DNA, the CDR3 is TGTGCCTGTGACACCTTACTGGGGGATACGCTGTTCTCCGATAAACTCATCTTT.

This clone occurred a few times. The protein TCRdb gives is from a much larger clone and does not agree with this DNA's translation at residue 6, likely a read error; the protein shown here comes from the DNA. The gene calls are TRDV1 and TRDJ3; the match to TRDD3 covers 11 bases. The V gene end was trimmed by 4 bases and the J gene end by 11 bases; junction bases not matched to a gene: 13. This CDR3 spans 18 amino acids. Germline values: CDR1 TSWWSYY, CDR2 QGS. The CDR3 nucleotides are TGTGCTCTTGGGGTTGGCAAGGTACTGGGGGATAATGCCCGACAGATGTTTTTC. It codes for CALGVGKVLGDNARQMFF.

This clone was counted only a few times. For this DNA, TCRdb reports the protein of a much larger clone, which diverges at residue 3, most likely from a read error; the protein presented here is translated directly from the DNA. CDR3 protein: CARDTLLGDTPHTDKLIF. The DNA for the CDR3 is TGTGCCCGTGACACTCTACTGGGGGATACGCCACACACCGATAAACTCATCTTT. J is TRDJ1 and V is TRDV2; 13 nucleotides match TRDD3. Germline values: CDR1 GEAIGNYY, CDR2 EKD. The CDR3 length is 18 residues.

Only a few counts were recorded for this clone. This sequence may be a read error, since a much larger clone differs from it by one base. This sequence joins TRDV2 and TRDJ1, with 11 bases aligning to TRDD3. V trimming: 0 bases; J trimming: 2 bases; junction bases outside the gene matches: 13. This CDR3 comprises 19 residues. The germline gives CDR1 GEAIGNYY, CDR2 EKD. The CDR3 is CACDTLMGDTRSRTDKLIF. Here the CDR3 DNA reads TGTGCCTGTGACACCCTGATGGGGGATACGCGGAGTAGGACCGATAAACTCATCTTT.

This clone was found a few times. The translation of this DNA and the TCRdb protein of a much larger clone differ at residue 17, probably owing to a read error; the protein shown here is translated from the DNA. The gene calls are TRDV2 and TRDJ3; TRDD3 might be the D (6 bases). CDR3 length: 19 amino acids. In germline, CDR1 is GEAIGNYY, CDR2 EKD. CDR3 loop: CACVTAGAVSSWDTRQTFF. In DNA, the CDR3 is TGTGCCTGTGTCACCGCTGGGGCTGTGAGCTCCTGGGACACCCGACAGACGTTTTTC.

This clone is judged large. The V call is TRDV1, the J call TRDJ3, with TRDD3 matching 11 bases. Trimming took 4 bases from V and 11 from J; bases not matched to a gene: 13. CDR3 size: 18 residues. The germline V gene has CDR1 TSWWSYY and CDR2 QGS. The CDR3 spells CALGVSKVLGDNARQMFF. The CDR3 DNA reads TGTGCTCTTGGGGTTAGCAAGGTACTGGGGGATAATGCCCGACAGATGTTTTTC.

This clone turned up a few times. One base away lies a much larger clone, so this may be a sequencing read error. The sample holds other DNA sequences that translate to the same CDR3. CDR3 region: CACDTAGGVSWDTRQMFF. The CDR3 DNA follows: TGTGCCTGTGACACGGCGGGGGGAGTATCCTGGGACACCCGGCAGATGTTTTTC. The rearrangement uses TRDV2 and TRDJ3, with D tentatively TRDD3 (6 bases). The CDR3 runs 18 residues. Per the germline V gene, CDR1 is GEAIGNYY and CDR2 is EKD.

This clone is labeled medium-sized (0.01 to 0.1%). Mismatch with germline at one junction end may stem from a read error. Other nucleotide sequences in the sample specify the same CDR3. The V gene is TRDV2, the J gene TRDJ3; 7 positions agree with TRDD3. This CDR3 spans 18 amino acids. Germline V gene lookup returns CDR1 GEAIGNYY and CDR2 EKD. Written as DNA, the CDR3 is TGTGCCTGCGACACGGCTGGGGGGTACTCCTGGGACACCCGACAGATGTTTTTC. It encodes CACDTAGGYSWDTRQMFF.